This T cell receptor beta chain was sequenced during a study of blood T cell repertoires in COVID-19 (dated by TCRdb to 2019 to 2021). About the full investigation: Samples covering the acute and convalescent phases of COVID-19 were provided by collaborators in the United States, Italy and Spain. Sample metadata almost always included a de-identified subject ID, COVID-19 status, age in years and sex. The repertoires were released in a freely available public database intended as a resource for research on the immune response to SARS-CoV-2. HLA class I and class II types, where available, came from metadata supplied by the sample provider rather than from assay-based typing. The dataset comprised deeply sampled blood TCRbeta repertoires from subjects exposed to, actively infected with, or recovered from COVID-19. The material from the prospective study consisted of cDNA or gDNA derived from T cells, B-cell-depleted T cells, or PBMCs. The samples were drawn from two sources: the first 160 participants of the ongoing ImmuneRACE study, and 1,254 subjects contributed by 6 global collaborators.

V is trimmed back by 8 bases and J by 7 bases, and the junction contains 8 bases that no gene match accounts for. For CDR1 and CDR2, the germline V gene (reference sequence) lists GTSNPN and SVGIG. From the cysteine up to the phenylalanine, the CDR3 has a length of 13 residues. Only the CDR3 part of the read is kept: 39 bases, read in frame from the first base. Points the paper makes about the study in general: The quantity of clinical and demographic metadata differed by source and by participant and was supplied without curation.

Participants in the prospective study were enrolled through a virtual design, were aged roughly 18 to 90 years, and lived in 20 to 30 United States geographic areas. Cohort assignment in the prospective study relied on participant-reported clinical history from a screening survey and a study questionnaire. Recovered participants in ImmuneRACE Cohort 3 were defined as having two consecutive negative NP/OP PCR tests, clearance from a healthcare professional, or resolution of symptoms. In the prospective study, whole blood, serum and a nasopharyngeal or oropharyngeal swab were collected from each participant by mobile phlebotomists. Prospective study participants could optionally give additional blood draws and questionnaires over an approximately two-month period. Blood samples from the prospective study were shipped frozen or at room temperature prior to DNA extraction. As regards this clone: This clone's antigen is unknown. Base qualities are not recorded, but no much larger clone differs from it by a single base.

TCRbeta CDR3 regions were amplified from genomic DNA by means of the immunoSEQ Assay, a bias-controlled multiplex PCR. The source study handled its data this way. Nucleated cell counts per sample were estimated from amplification of reference gene primers within the assay. Sequence reads were collapsed and filtered to measure the absolute abundance of every unique TCRbeta CDR3 rearrangement. For each sample, productive Simpson clonality was calculated by taking the square root of Simpson's diversity index across productive rearrangements. TCRdb took this table from immuneACCESS and kept in-frame rearrangements with V and J called. Such tables lack part of the clones; where checked against another copy, unresolved V genes explain under half of the gap, and the rest is unexplained. V, J and clone size were drawn from that table, and D and trimming were deduced from the DNA. The sample records 250,000 to 300,000 clones, roughly nine tenths of which are singletons. The leading ten clones occupy 1.9% of the sample.

The sequenced sample was PBMCs or T cells enriched from blood (not recorded which). The chain joins TRBV30 to TRBJ2-1; 10 of the junction bases match TRBD2. The source of this sequence is a woman between 55 and 75 years old who had recovered from COVID-19. The sequenced DNA is TGTGCCCGACGGACTAGCGGAGGAAATGAGCAGTTCTTC. Translated, it gives CARRTSGGNEQFF.